This T cell receptor beta chain was obtained from a study of early T cells in non-severe SARS-CoV-2 infection. Study-wide context: The sequenced material was bulk RNA from unsorted whole blood, and its chains were unpaired.

CDR1 and CDR2 (germline): SGHRS, YFSETQ. This CDR3 spans 15 amino acids. The V gene end was trimmed by 3 bases and the J gene end by 1 base; junction bases not matched to a gene: 4. Researchers attached unique molecular identifiers to individual cDNA molecules. TCRdb reprocessed the 5' RACE reads via MiXCR and lists one record per CDR3 protein. The sample contains 99,000 or so distinct CDR3 sequences, approximately 16% of which appear only once. The sample holds many counts of this clonotype. Its specificity is not known. Regarding the study as a whole: VDJdb matching favored anti-spike CD8 responses, missing private and CD4 specificities.

This TCR was sampled from an adult who was a healthcare worker with PCR-confirmed SARS-CoV-2 infection or an uninfected control (not recorded which). The gene calls are TRBV5-1 and TRBJ2-5; 9 nucleotides match TRBD1. Input material: whole blood. The DNA of the CDR3 is TGCGCCAGCAGCTGGGGACAGGGCTTCCAAGAGACCCAGTACTTC. This encodes CASSWGQGFQETQYF.